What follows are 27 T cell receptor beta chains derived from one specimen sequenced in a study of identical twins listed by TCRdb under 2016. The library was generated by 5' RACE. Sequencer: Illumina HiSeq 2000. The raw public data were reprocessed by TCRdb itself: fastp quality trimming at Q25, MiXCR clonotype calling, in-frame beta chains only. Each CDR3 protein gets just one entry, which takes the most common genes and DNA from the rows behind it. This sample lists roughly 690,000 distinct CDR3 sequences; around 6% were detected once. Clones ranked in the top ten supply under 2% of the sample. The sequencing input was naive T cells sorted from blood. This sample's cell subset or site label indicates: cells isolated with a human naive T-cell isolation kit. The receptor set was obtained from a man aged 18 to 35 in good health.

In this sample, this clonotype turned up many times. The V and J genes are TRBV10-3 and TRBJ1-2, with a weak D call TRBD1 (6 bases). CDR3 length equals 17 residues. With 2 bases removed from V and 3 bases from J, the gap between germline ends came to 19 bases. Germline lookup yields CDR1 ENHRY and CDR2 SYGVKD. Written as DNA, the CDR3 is TGTGCCATCAGTGAGCATCTCGAGGGGGGGTTCTACTATGGCTACACCTTC. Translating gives CAISEHLEGGFYYGYTF.

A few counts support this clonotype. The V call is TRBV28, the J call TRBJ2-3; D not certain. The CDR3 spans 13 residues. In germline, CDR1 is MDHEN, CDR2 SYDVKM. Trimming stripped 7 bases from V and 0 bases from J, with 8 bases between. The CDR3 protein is CASIETSTDTQYF. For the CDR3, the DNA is TGTGCCAGCATCGAGACTAGCACAGATACGCAGTATTTT.

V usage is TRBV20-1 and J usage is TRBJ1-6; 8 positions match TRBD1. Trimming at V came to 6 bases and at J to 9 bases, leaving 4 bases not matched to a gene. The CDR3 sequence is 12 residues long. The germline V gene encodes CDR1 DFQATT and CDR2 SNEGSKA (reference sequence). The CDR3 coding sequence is TGCAGTGCCGACAGGGGAGGTTCACCCCTCCACTTT. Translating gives CSADRGGSPLHF.

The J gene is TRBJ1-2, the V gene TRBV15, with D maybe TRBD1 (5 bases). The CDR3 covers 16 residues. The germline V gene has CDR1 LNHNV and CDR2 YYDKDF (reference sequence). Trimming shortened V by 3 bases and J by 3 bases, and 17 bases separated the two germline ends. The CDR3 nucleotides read TGTGCCACCAGCAGCCCCGTAACGGGGCAAGACTATGGCTACACCTTC. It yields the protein CATSSPVTGQDYGYTF. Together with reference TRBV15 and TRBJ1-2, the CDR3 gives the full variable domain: DAMVIQNPRYQVTQFGKPVTLSCSQTLNHNVMYWYQQKSSQAPKLLFHYYDKDFNNEADTPDNFQSRRPNTSFCFLDIRSPGLGDTAMYLCATSSPVTGQDYGYTFGSGTRLTVV.

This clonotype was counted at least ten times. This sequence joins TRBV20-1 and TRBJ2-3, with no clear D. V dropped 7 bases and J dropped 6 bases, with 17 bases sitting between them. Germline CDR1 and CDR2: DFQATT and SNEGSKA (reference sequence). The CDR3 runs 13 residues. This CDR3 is CSGIRGLGDTQYF. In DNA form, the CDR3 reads TGCAGTGGAATTCGAGGATTAGGGGATACGCAGTATTTT.

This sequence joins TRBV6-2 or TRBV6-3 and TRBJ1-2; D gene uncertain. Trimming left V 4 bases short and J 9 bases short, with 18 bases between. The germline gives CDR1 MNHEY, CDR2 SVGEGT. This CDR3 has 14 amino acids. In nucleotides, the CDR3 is TGTGCCAGCAGTTCCCGGGCCCCGGTCGGATGCTACACCTTC. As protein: CASSSRAPVGCYTF.

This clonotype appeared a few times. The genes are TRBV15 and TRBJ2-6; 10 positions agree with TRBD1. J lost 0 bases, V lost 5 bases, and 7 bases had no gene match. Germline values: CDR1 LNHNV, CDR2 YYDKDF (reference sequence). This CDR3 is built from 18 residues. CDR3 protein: CATSQDRGPISGANVLTF. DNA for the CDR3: TGTGCCACCAGCCAAGACAGGGGGCCCATCTCTGGGGCCAACGTCCTGACTTTC. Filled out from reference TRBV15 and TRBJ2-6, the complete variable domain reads DAMVIQNPRYQVTQFGKPVTLSCSQTLNHNVMYWYQQKSSQAPKLLFHYYDKDFNNEADTPDNFQSRRPNTSFCFLDIRSPGLGDTAMYLCATSQDRGPISGANVLTFGAGSRLTVL.

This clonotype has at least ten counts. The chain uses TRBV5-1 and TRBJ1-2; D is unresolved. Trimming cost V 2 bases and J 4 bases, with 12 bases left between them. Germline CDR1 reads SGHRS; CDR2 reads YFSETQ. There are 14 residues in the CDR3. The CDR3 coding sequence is TGCGCCAGCAGCTTAGGAGGGTCCGCCTATGGCTACACCTTC. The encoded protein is CASSLGGSAYGYTF.

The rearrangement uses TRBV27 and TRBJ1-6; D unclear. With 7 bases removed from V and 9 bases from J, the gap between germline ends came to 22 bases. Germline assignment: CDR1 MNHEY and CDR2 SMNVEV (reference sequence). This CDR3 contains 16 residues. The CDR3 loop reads CASTRVGSYGVSPLHF. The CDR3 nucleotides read TGTGCCAGCACTCGAGTCGGTTCTTACGGAGTTTCACCCCTCCACTTT.

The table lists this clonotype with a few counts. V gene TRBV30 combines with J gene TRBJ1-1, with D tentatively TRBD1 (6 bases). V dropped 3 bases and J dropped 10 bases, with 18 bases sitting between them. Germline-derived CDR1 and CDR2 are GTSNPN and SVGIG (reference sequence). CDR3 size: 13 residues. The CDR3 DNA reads TGTGCCTGGAGCGACCATCAGGGGATGGGAGCTTTCTTT. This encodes CAWSDHQGMGAFF.

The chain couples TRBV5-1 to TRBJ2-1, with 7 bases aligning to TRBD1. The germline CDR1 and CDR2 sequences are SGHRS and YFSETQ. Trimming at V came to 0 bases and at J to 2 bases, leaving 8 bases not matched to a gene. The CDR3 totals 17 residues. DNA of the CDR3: TGCGCCAGCAGCTTGGAAGGGGGAAGGGGGCCCTACAATGAGCAGTTCTTC. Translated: CASSLEGGRGPYNEQFF.

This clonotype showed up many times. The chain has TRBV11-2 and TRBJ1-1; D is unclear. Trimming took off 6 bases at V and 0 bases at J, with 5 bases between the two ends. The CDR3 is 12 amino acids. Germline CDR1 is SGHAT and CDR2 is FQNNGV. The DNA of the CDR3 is TGTGCCAGCAGGGTAATGAACACTGAAGCTTTCTTT. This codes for CASRVMNTEAFF.

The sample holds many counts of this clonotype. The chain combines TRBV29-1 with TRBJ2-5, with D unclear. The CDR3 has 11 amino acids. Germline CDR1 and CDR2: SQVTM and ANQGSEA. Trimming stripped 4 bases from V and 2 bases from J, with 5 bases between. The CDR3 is CSVGPQETQYF. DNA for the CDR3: TGCAGCGTTGGACCACAAGAGACCCAGTACTTC.

CDR3 in amino acids: CSVAIRGETQYF. The CDR3 coding sequence is TGCAGCGTTGCGATACGAGGGGAGACCCAGTACTTC. The chain carries TRBV29-1 and TRBJ2-5; a possible D gene is TRBD2 (5 bases). Per germline, CDR1 SQVTM and CDR2 ANQGSEA. This CDR3 is 12 amino acids long. The germline V and J ends were trimmed by 4 bases and 5 bases, with 11 bases remaining between them.

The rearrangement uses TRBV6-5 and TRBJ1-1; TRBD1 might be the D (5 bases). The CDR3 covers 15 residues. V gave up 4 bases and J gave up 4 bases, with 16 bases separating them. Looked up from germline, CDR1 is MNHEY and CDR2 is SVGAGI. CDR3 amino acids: CASSSSRGAGTEAFF. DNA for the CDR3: TGTGCCAGCAGTTCAAGTAGAGGGGCGGGCACTGAAGCTTTCTTT.

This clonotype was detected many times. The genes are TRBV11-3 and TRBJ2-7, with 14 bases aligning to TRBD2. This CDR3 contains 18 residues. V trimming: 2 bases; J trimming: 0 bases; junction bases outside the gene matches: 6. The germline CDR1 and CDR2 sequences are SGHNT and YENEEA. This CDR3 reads CASSLPRLAGGSSYEQYF. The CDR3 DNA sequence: TGTGCCAGCAGCTTACCAAGACTAGCGGGAGGGAGCTCCTACGAGCAGTACTTC.

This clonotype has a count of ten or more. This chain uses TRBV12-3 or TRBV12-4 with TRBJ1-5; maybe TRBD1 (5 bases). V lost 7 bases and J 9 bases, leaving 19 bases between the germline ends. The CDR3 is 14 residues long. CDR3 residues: CASTRGSAEGPQHF. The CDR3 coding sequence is TGTGCCAGCACCCGGGGGTCGGCGGAGGGGCCCCAGCATTTT.

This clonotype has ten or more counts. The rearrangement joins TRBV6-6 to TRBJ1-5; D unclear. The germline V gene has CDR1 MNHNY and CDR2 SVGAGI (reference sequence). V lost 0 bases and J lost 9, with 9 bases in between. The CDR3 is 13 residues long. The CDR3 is CASSYSGQAPQHF. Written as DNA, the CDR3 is TGTGCCAGCAGTTACTCGGGCCAGGCGCCCCAGCATTTT.

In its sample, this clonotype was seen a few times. The CDR3 is CAIVAPSSYEQYF. CDR3 nucleotide sequence: TGTGCCATCGTAGCGCCTAGCTCCTACGAGCAGTACTTC. This chain uses TRBV2 with TRBJ2-7, with D tentatively TRBD2 (5 bases). The CDR3 consists of 13 residues. Germline V gene data show CDR1 as SNHLY and CDR2 as FYNNEI. The V gene lost 10 bases and the J gene lost 0 bases, with 13 bases spanning the gap. The whole variable domain, remainder taken from reference TRBV2 and TRBJ2-7, is EPEVTQTPSHQVTQMGQEVILRCVPISNHLYFYWYRQILGQKVEFLVSFYNNEISEKSEIFDDQFSVERPDGSNFTLKIRSTKLEDSAMYFCAIVAPSSYEQYFGPGTRLTVT.

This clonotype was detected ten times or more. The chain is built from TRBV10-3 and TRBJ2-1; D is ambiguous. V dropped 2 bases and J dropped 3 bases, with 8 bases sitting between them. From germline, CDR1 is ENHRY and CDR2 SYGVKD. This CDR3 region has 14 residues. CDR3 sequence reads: CAISEKGLYNEQFF. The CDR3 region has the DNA TGTGCCATCAGTGAGAAAGGCCTCTACAATGAGCAGTTCTTC.

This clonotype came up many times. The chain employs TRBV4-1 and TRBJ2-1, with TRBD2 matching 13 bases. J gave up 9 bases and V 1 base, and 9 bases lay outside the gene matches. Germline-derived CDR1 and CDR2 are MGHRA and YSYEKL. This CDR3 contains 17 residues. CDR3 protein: CASSQVEGLAGLSEQFF. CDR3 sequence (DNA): TGCGCCAGCAGCCAAGTCGAGGGACTAGCGGGATTGAGTGAGCAGTTCTTC.

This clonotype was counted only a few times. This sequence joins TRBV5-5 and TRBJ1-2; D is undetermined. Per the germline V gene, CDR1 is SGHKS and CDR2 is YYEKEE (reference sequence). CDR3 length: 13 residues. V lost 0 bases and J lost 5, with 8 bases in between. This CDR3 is CASSLGIFYGYTF. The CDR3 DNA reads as TGTGCCAGCAGCTTGGGGATCTTTTATGGCTACACCTTC.

CDR3: CASSPRLAGALNEQFF. CDR3 coding DNA: TGTGCCAGCAGTCCCCGACTAGCGGGAGCTCTCAATGAGCAGTTCTTC. This rearrangement joins TRBV27 to TRBJ2-1; 12 bases align to TRBD2. The germline CDR1 and CDR2 sequences are MNHEY and SMNVEV (reference sequence). Trimming cost V 5 bases and J 6 bases; bases outside gene matches: 8. This CDR3 has 16 amino acids.

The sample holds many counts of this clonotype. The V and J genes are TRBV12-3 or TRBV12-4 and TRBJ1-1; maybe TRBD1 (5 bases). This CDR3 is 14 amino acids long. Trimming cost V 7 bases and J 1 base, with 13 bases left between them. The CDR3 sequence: CASTPSGANTEAFF. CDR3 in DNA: TGTGCCAGCACCCCGTCCGGGGCGAACACTGAAGCTTTCTTT.

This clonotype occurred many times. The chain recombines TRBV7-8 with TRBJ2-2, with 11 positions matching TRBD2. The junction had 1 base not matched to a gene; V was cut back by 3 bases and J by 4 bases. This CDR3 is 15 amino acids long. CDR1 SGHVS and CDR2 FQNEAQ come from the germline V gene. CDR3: CASSFGTSGTGELFF. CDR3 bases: TGTGCCAGCAGCTTCGGGACTAGCGGCACCGGGGAGCTGTTTTTT.

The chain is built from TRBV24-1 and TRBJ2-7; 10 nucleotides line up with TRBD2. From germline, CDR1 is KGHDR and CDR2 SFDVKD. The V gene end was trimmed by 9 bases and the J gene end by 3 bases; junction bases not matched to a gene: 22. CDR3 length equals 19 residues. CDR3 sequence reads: CATYPIISCRTSGYYEQYV. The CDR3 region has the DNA TGTGCCACCTACCCGATTATCTCGTGCCGGACTAGCGGTTACTACGAGCAGTACGTC.

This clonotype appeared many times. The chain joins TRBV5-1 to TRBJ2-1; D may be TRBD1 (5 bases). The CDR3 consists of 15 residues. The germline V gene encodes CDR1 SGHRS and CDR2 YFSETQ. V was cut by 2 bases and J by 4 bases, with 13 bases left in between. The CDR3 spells CASSFGAGKYNEQFF. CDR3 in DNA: TGCGCCAGCAGCTTTGGGGCAGGGAAATACAATGAGCAGTTCTTC.